This paragraph reports one T cell receptor (beta chain). The CDR3 loop spans 15 amino acids. V was shortened by 4 bases and J by 2 bases, with 15 bases between the two germline ends. Germline V lookup: CDR1 MNHEY, CDR2 SVGEGT. The data originate from a study of identical twins. Unique molecular identifiers were present on cDNA, and template switching added a universal primer site. TCRdb reanalysed the 5' RACE reads using MiXCR and keeps one entry per CDR3 protein. The sample consists of about 470,000 distinct CDR3 sequences, around 24% of them appearing once. A further study also used this sample, focusing on T cells expressing NK-cell markers.

This TCR derives from a young woman in good health. This chain connects TRBV6-2 or TRBV6-3 to TRBJ2-7; no firm D call. The specimen was CD4+ T cells sorted from blood. The CDR3 region has the DNA TGTGCCAGCAGTTTGTTAGCAGGTGTAACCTACGAGCAGTACTTC. Translation: CASSLLAGVTYEQYF.